Reported below is one T cell receptor (beta chain). Trimming at V came to 4 bases and at J to 3 bases, leaving 7 bases not matched to a gene. The CDR3 spans 14 residues. Germline V gene lookup returns CDR1 SGHRS and CDR2 YFSETQ. Under the authors' procedure: The assay estimated nucleated cells by amplifying reference gene primers. Libraries were prepared by immunoSEQ multiplex PCR; TCRdb keeps only in-frame clonotypes and omits some of them. The V and J calls and clone size were taken over from that table, and D and trimming were inferred from the DNA. The sample holds some 200,000 clones; roughly 83% are singletons and the top ten take about 1.3%. The sample comes from a study of blood T cell repertoires in COVID-19. Study context: Sample material is recorded as cDNA or gDNA derived from T cells, B-cell-depleted T cells, or PBMCs.

The age range of participants was 18 to 89 years, with residence in 20 to 25 US areas. In assigning cohorts, the study relied on participant-reported clinical history. The receptor's source is a woman in her forties with acute COVID-19. The sample comprised PBMCs or T cells enriched from blood (not recorded which). The chain uses TRBV5-1 and TRBJ2-7; 7 bases line up with TRBD1. The CDR3 region has the DNA TGCGCCAGCAGCGAAGGACAGGTCCGCTACGAGCAGTACTTC. It specifies CASSEGQVRYEQYF.